This TCR beta chain was sequenced during a study of T-cell reconstitution after alpha-beta-depleted transplantation in children. This sample's TCRbeta library carried unique molecular identifier barcodes. TCRdb re-derived calls from the PCR reads in MiXCR, one entry per CDR3 protein. The table includes about 690,000 distinct CDR3 sequences, approximately 17% detected once. CDR1 LGHNA and CDR2 YNFKEQ come from the germline V gene. V was cut by 3 bases and J by 2 bases, with 12 bases left in between. The CDR3 loop spans 15 amino acids. This clonotype originated in a human donor who donated a stem cell graft to a child with acute myeloid leukemia. The sample in question was PBMCs from the stem cell graft donor, obtained from the stem cell graft. The chain recombines TRBV4-2 with TRBJ2-3; D perhaps matches TRBD2 (6 bases). CDR3 DNA: TGTGCCAGCAGCCAGGGACTTCCTAACACAGATACGCAGTATTTT. This sequence encodes CASSQGLPNTDTQYF.